This is a list of T cell receptor beta chains from one sample in a study of glioma-infiltrating T cells after dendritic cell vaccination. Libraries were prepared by immunoSEQ multiplex PCR; TCRdb keeps only in-frame clonotypes and omits some of them. The sample carries approximately 67,000 clones, 81% recorded once. Sequenced here: blood, sampled before dendritic cell vaccination. The receptors here all came from a human donor with glioblastoma. The CDR3 runs from the conserved cysteine through the conserved F or W. The D gene is left open where the match is weak. Some rows mark clone size as missing; the rest say once, few, many or name a class of expanded clone.

clone size,CDR3 length,V gene,J gene,D gene,CDR3 protein,CDR3 DNA
NA,15,TRBV19,TRBJ1-1,NA,CASSQADGPPRFAFF,TGTGCCAGTAGTCAAGCGGACGGACCCCCTAGGTTCGCTTTCTTT
NA,15,TRBV7-9,TRBJ2-3,NA,CASSLEGTPSDTQYF,TGTGCCAGCAGCTTAGAAGGGACACCATCAGATACGCAGTATTTT
NA,15,TRBV7-9,TRBJ1-5,NA,CASSHLGSDNQPQHF,TGTGCCAGCAGCCACCTGGGGAGCGACAATCAGCCCCAGCATTTT
NA,13,TRBV5-1,TRBJ2-2,NA,CASSLGGTGELFF,TGCGCCAGCAGCTTAGGGGGCACCGGGGAGCTGTTTTTT
once,15,TRBV30,TRBJ1-6,NA,CAWMVQASYNSPLHF,TGTGCCTGGATGGTCCAGGCGTCCTATAATTCACCCCTCCACTTT
NA,15,TRBV5-4,TRBJ2-1,NA,CASSRVGGSYNEQFF,TGTGCCAGCAGCCGGGTGGGAGGCTCCTACAATGAGCAGTTCTTC
NA,14,TRBV6-5,TRBJ2-7,NA,CASSYSGQSYEQYF,TGTGCCAGCAGTTACTCTGGGCAATCCTACGAGCAGTACTTC
NA,17,TRBV14,TRBJ2-2,TRBD2,CASSPRSGTRGTGELFF,TGTGCCAGCAGCCCCCGATCCGGGACTAGAGGCACCGGGGAGCTGTTTTTT
NA,15,TRBV6-1,TRBJ1-3,TRBD1,CASSHRGPGGNTIYF,TGTGCCAGCAGTCACAGGGGGCCAGGAGGAAACACCATATATTTT
NA,16,TRBV7-2,TRBJ1-5,NA,CASSLVGSGGNQPQHF,TGTGCCAGCAGCTTAGTAGGATCCGGGGGCAATCAGCCCCAGCATTTT
NA,18,TRBV10-3,TRBJ1-2,NA,CAISELYDDTRRSYGYTF,TGTGCCATCAGTGAGCTGTACGATGACACCCGAAGAAGCTATGGCTACACCTTC